This is a list of T cell receptor beta chains from one sample in a study of human T cells and chemical hapten exposure. TCRdb independently ran MiXCR on the RACE reads; one entry per CDR3 protein. The repertoire holds 50,000 to 70,000 distinct CDR3 sequences, about 6.5% seen once, with roughly 3.4% in the top ten. The sequenced sample was whole blood. Source of these receptors: a female donor in good health. Some clones in this sample may be carry-over from other donors' samples. CDR3s leave out the opening cysteine and the closing phenylalanine or tryptophan. D genes are given only for firm matches. For some rows the clone size is stated as once, few or many, or as a class when expanded; others skip it.

size	V	J	D	CDR3
.	TRBV28	TRBJ2-7	.	ASSLQASTREQY
many	TRBV4-1	TRBJ1-4	.	ASSQAWAVANEKLF
many	TRBV20-1	TRBJ2-4	.	SASEHRRNIQY
many	TRBV3-1	TRBJ2-7	TRBD1	ASSPAGTASYEQY
.	TRBV7-2	TRBJ2-3	TRBD2	ASSPTSGRATDTQY
.	TRBV6-1	TRBJ1-5	.	ASSETLPLRH
few	TRBV2	TRBJ2-3	TRBD2	ASNGRSTDTQY
few	TRBV2	TRBJ1-1	.	ASSGNLRQGTEAF
few	TRBV6-5	TRBJ2-2	TRBD2	ASRSGRGANTGELF
many	TRBV4-3	TRBJ1-2	TRBD1	ASSLLQGGASGYT
many	TRBV27	TRBJ2-1	TRBD1	ASSSLRGRVHNEQF